The clone carrying this T cell receptor (beta chain) has a count of ten or more. This sample is part of a study of type 1 and type 2 diabetes patients. Amplification started from genomic DNA. Amplification of the beta chain CDR3 used 30 forward and 13 reverse multiplex primers. One entry per CDR3 protein, called by TCRdb with MiXCR from the multiplex PCR reads. Among about 250,000 distinct CDR3 sequences listed, more than 40% were seen once. The sequencing sample was made of peripheral blood mononuclear cells (PBMCs). The receptor was derived from a young man with type 2 diabetes.

CDR3 nucleotide sequence: TGTGCCAGCATTCCAGGGACATTCGGCTACACCTTC. Protein: CASIPGTFGYTF. The chain joins TRBV2 to TRBJ1-2; D perhaps matches TRBD1 (6 bases). CDR3 length: 12 amino acids. Germline V gene lookup returns CDR1 SNHLY and CDR2 FYNNEI. Trimming took off 7 bases at V and 8 bases at J, with 14 bases between the two ends.